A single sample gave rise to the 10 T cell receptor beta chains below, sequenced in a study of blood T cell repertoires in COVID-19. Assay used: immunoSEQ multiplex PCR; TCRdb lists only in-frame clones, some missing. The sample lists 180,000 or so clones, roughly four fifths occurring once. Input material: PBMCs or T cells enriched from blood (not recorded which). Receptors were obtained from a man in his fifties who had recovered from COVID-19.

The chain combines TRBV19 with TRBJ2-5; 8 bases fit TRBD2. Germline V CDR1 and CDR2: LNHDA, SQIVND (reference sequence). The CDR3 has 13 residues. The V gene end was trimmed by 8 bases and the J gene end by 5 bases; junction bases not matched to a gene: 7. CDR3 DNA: TGTGCCAGTCAAGGCGGGGGGTATGAGACCCAGTACTTC. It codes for CASQGGGYETQYF.

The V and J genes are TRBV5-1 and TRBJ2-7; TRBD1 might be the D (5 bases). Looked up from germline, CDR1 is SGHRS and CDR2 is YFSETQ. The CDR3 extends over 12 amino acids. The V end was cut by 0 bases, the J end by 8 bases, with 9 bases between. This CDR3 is CASSLARDQQYF. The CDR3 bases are TGCGCCAGCAGCTTGGCCAGGGATCAGCAGTACTTC. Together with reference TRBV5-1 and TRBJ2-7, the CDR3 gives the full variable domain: KAGVTQTPRYLIKTRGQQVTLSCSPISGHRSVSWYQQTPGQGLQFLFEYFSETQRNKGNFPGRFSGRQFSNSRSEMNVSTLELGDSALYLCASSLARDQQYFGPGTRLTVT.

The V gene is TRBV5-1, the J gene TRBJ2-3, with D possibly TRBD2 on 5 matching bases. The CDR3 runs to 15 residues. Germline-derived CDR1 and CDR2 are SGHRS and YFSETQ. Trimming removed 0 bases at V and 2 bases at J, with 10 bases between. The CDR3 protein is CASSLDGLNTDTQYF. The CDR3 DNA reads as TGCGCCAGCAGCTTGGACGGACTCAACACAGATACGCAGTATTTT.

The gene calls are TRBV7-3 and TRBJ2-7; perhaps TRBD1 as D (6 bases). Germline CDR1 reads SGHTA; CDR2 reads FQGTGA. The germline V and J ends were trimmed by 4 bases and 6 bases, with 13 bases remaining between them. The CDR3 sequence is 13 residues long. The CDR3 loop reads CASSSTRGLEQYF. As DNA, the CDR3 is TGTGCCAGCAGCTCGACCAGGGGCCTCGAGCAGTACTTC.

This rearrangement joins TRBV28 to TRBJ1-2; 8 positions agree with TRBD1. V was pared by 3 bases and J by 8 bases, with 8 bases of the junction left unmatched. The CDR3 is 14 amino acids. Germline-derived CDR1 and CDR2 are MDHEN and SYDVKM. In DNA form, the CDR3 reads TGTGCCAGCAGTTTCGAGCAGGGGGCGCGGGGCTACACCTTC. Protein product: CASSFEQGARGYTF.

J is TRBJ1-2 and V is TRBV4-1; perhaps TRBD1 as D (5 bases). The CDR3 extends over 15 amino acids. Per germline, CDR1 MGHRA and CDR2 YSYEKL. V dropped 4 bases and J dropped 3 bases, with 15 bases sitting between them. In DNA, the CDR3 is TGCGCCAGCAGCCCTGTACCTTGGGGGGACTATGGCTACACCTTC. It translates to CASSPVPWGDYGYTF.

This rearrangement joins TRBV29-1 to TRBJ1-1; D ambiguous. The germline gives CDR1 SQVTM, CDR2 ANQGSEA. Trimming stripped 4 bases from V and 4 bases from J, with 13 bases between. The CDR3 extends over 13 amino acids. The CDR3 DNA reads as TGCAGCGTTGTAACAACCGCGGGCACTGAAGCTTTCTTT. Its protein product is CSVVTTAGTEAFF.

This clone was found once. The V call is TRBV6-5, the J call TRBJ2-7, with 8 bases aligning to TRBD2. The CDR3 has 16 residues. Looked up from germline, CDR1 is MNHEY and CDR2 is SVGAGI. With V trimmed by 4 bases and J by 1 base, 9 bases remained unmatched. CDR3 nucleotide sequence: TGTGCCAGCAGTTCCCGGTTGGCGGGGGGATCCTACGAGCAGTACTTC. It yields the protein CASSSRLAGGSYEQYF.

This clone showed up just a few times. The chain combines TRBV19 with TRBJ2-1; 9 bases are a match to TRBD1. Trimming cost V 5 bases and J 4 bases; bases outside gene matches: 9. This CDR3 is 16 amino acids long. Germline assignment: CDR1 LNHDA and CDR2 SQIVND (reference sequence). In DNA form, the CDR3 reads TGTGCCAGTAGTCCCTCCGGGACAGGGCCTTACAATGAGCAGTTCTTC. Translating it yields CASSPSGTGPYNEQFF. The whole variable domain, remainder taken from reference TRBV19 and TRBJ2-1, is DGGITQSPKYLFRKEGQNVTLSCEQNLNHDAMYWYRQDPGQGLRLIYYSQIVNDFQKGDIAEGYSVSREKKESFPLTVTSAQKNPTAFYLCASSPSGTGPYNEQFFGPGTRLTVL.

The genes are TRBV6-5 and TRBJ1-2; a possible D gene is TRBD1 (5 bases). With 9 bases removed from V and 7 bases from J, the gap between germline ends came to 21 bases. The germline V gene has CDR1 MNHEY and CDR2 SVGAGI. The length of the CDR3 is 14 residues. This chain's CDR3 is CASNDWWQGGGYTF. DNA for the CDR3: TGTGCCAGTAACGATTGGTGGCAGGGCGGTGGCTACACCTTC.